The entry below gives a single TCR beta chain sequence along with its context. V was pared by 5 bases and J by 6 bases, with 7 bases of the junction left unmatched. Germline V gives CDR1 MGHRA, CDR2 YSYEKL. The CDR3 runs to 14 residues. The data were taken from a study of cytomegalovirus exposure and HLA in healthy donors. Primers for the PCR totalled 60 Vbeta and 13 Jbeta. Produced via immunoSEQ multiplex PCR; TCRdb's table is partial and in-frame only. The sample lists more than 150,000 clones, roughly 77% occurring once. The chain recombines TRBV4-1 with TRBJ2-7; 10 positions match TRBD1. This clonotype was sampled from a woman aged 25 to 39 in good health and CMV-seronegative. Input material: PBMCs. The CDR3: CASSYTGTGAEQYF. The DNA for the CDR3 is TGCGCCAGCAGCTATACCGGGACAGGGGCCGAGCAGTACTTC.